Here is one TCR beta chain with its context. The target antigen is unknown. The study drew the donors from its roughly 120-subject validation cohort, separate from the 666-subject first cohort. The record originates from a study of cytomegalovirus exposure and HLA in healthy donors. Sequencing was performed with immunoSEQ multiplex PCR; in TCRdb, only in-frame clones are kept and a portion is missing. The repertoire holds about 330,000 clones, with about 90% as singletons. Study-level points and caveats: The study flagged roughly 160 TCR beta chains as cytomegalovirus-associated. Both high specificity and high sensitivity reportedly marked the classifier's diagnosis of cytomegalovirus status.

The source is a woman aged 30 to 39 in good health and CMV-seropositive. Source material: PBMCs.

The CDR3, as DNA: TGTGCCAGCAAACCGGGGACGGACGGCTACACCTTC. Its protein is CASKPGTDGYTF. This rearrangement joins TRBV28 to TRBJ1-2, with D possibly matching TRBD1 (5 bases). Trimming shortened V by 7 bases and J by 8 bases, and 14 bases separated the two germline ends. The CDR3 loop spans 12 amino acids. CDR1 and CDR2 (germline): MDHEN, SYDVKM.